Below are 15 T cell receptor beta chains sequenced from a single sample in a study of blood T cell repertoires in COVID-19. Sequencing used immunoSEQ multiplex PCR; TCRdb keeps in-frame clones, though not all of them. The sample holds hundreds of thousands of clones, 87% seen once. The sequenced sample was PBMCs or T cells enriched from blood (not recorded which). The receptor set was obtained from a middle-aged woman who had recovered from COVID-19.

The CDR3 DNA follows: TGTGCCAGCCGAAGGGACAGCTCCTACGAGCAGTACTTC. Translating it yields CASRRDSSYEQYF. The chain is built from TRBV2 and TRBJ2-7; 7 positions match TRBD1. CDR1 SNHLY and CDR2 FYNNEI come from the germline V gene. The CDR3 is 13 residues long. V dropped 8 bases and J dropped 0; count of bases not matched to a gene: 4. The variable domain in full, completed from reference TRBV2 and TRBJ2-7, reads EPEVTQTPSHQVTQMGQEVILRCVPISNHLYFYWYRQILGQKVEFLVSFYNNEISEKSEIFDDQFSVERPDGSNFTLKIRSTKLEDSAMYFCASRRDSSYEQYFGPGTRLTVT.

As regards this clone: The sample contains more than one DNA sequence encoding this CDR3. V is TRBV19 and J is TRBJ2-7, with TRBD2 as a possible D gene (6 bases). The CDR3 consists of 13 residues. Per germline, CDR1 LNHDA and CDR2 SQIVND (reference sequence). V was pared by 3 bases and J by 2 bases, with 8 bases between. The CDR3 DNA follows: TGTGCCAGTAGTATTGGAGGGACCTACGAGCAGTACTTC. The encoded protein is CASSIGGTYEQYF.

V is TRBV30 and J is TRBJ2-7; TRBD1 matches 10 bases. Per the germline V gene, CDR1 is GTSNPN and CDR2 is SVGIG (reference sequence). With V trimmed by 5 bases and J by 1 base, 2 bases remained unmatched. There are 13 residues in the CDR3. The CDR3 nucleotides are TGTGCCTGGGGGACAGGGGTGTCCTACGAGCAGTACTTC. Protein: CAWGTGVSYEQYF.

The chain carries TRBV3-1 (or the pseudogene TRBV3-2) and TRBJ2-7; 7 bases fit TRBD2. V shed 3 bases, J shed 5 bases, and the junction held 4 bases outside the gene matches. CDR1 and CDR2 from the germline V gene are LGHDT and YNNKEL (reference sequence). The CDR3 has 13 residues. The CDR3 DNA reads TGTGCCAGCAGCCAGAGACTAGCCCACGAGCAGTACTTC. Translation gives CASSQRLAHEQYF.

The chain employs TRBV29-1 and TRBJ1-1; tentatively, D is TRBD1 (6 bases). V was clipped by 7 bases and J by 8 bases, with 23 bases between them. This CDR3 contains 14 residues. CDR1 SQVTM and CDR2 ANQGSEA come from the germline V gene. The CDR3 loop reads CSGYLGTTKDEAFF. CDR3 nucleotides: TGCAGCGGATACCTCGGGACAACGAAGGACGAAGCTTTCTTT. The whole variable domain, remainder taken from reference TRBV29-1 and TRBJ1-1, is SAVISQKPSRDICQRGTSLTIQCQVDSQVTMMFWYRQQPGQSLTLIATANQGSEATYESGFVIDKFPISRPNLTFSTLTVSNMSPEDSSIYLCSGYLGTTKDEAFFGQGTRLTVV.

The chain combines TRBV12-5 with TRBJ1-1; D remains unclear. The CDR3 has 13 residues. CDR1 is LGHNT, CDR2 FRNRAP, per germline. The ends were cut back, 2 bases at V and 2 bases at J, with 6 bases in the middle. CDR3 DNA: TGTGCTAGTGGTTTGAGTACTAACACTGAAGCTTTCTTT. Translating it yields CASGLSTNTEAFF.

The rearrangement uses TRBV7-3 and TRBJ1-5; 8 bases line up with TRBD1. Trimming removed 7 bases from V and 1 base from J; junction bases left unmatched: 6. This CDR3 is 15 amino acids long. CDR1 and CDR2 from the germline V gene are SGHTA and FQGTGA. The CDR3 DNA reads TGTGCCAGCATCCGTCGGACAGGGAGCAATCAGCCCCAGCATTTT. It is translated as CASIRRTGSNQPQHF.

This clone was observed once. The V gene is TRBV7-3, the J gene TRBJ2-6; a weak D match, TRBD2 (6 bases). Trimming took 5 bases from V and 6 from J, leaving 20 bases between them. Germline CDR1 and CDR2: SGHTA and FQGTGA. The CDR3 sequence is 17 residues long. In DNA form, the CDR3 reads TGTGCCAGCAGCCAAAAGGGGAGGTCTCGCGAGGCCAACGTCCTGACTTTC. It is translated as CASSQKGRSREANVLTF.

The rearrangement joins TRBV28 to TRBJ2-1; TRBD1 matches 7 bases. This CDR3 spans 14 amino acids. Looked up from germline, CDR1 is MDHEN and CDR2 is SYDVKM. The V segment lost 4 bases and the J segment 6 bases; nucleotides outside the gene matches: 6. Written as DNA, the CDR3 is TGTGCCAGCAGTTACCAAACAGGGGTCAATGAGCAGTTCTTC. It is translated as CASSYQTGVNEQFF.

V is TRBV7-6 and J is TRBJ2-3; the D gene is possibly TRBD2 (6 bases). The V end was cut by 0 bases, the J end by 5 bases, with 12 bases between. In germline, CDR1 is SGHVS, CDR2 FNYEAQ. The length of the CDR3 is 15 residues. The CDR3 nucleotides are TGTGCCAGCAGCTTAGCAGAGGGACTCTTAGATACGCAGTATTTT. Translated: CASSLAEGLLDTQYF.

A note on this clone: Different DNA sequences within this sample yield the same CDR3. The CDR3 loop reads CASSPTSGGNTGELFF. Here the CDR3 DNA reads TGTGCCAGCAGCCCGACGAGCGGGGGGAACACCGGGGAGCTGTTTTTT. The chain links TRBV11-2 to TRBJ2-2; TRBD2 aligns across 8 bases. V was pared by 5 bases and J by 1 base, with 6 bases of the junction left unmatched. CDR1 and CDR2 from the germline V gene are SGHAT and FQNNGV. The CDR3 totals 16 residues.

The chain uses TRBV7-9 and TRBJ2-2; tentatively, D is TRBD2 (6 bases). Germline V gene sequence: CDR1 SEHNR, CDR2 FQNEAQ (reference sequence). V lost 3 bases to trimming and J lost 0 bases, with 11 bases between them. There are 16 residues in the CDR3. Written as DNA, the CDR3 is TGTGCCAGCAGCTTTTACCTAGCGCCGAACACCGGGGAGCTGTTTTTT. It encodes CASSFYLAPNTGELFF.

CDR3 nucleotide sequence: TGTGCCAGCAGCTTCGCGGGAGGACGCTCCTACAATGAGCAGTTCTTC. Translated, it gives CASSFAGGRSYNEQFF. The rearrangement joins TRBV11-3 to TRBJ2-1; TRBD2 agrees at 8 bases. CDR3 size: 16 residues. Germline V gene data show CDR1 as SGHNT and CDR2 as YENEEA. V was pared by 3 bases and J by 0 bases, with 4 bases of the junction left unmatched.

The chain recombines TRBV18 with TRBJ1-1, with D perhaps TRBD1 (5 bases). The V gene's germline CDR1 is KGHSH and CDR2 LQKENI. Trimming removed 3 bases from V and 8 bases from J, with 10 bases in between. This CDR3 is 12 amino acids long. CDR3 sequence reads: CASSPRKGEAFF. CDR3 sequence (DNA): TGTGCCAGCTCACCCCGGAAGGGGGAAGCTTTCTTT.

This chain connects TRBV6-1 to TRBJ2-3; possible D gene TRBD2, 7 bases. The CDR3 totals 16 residues. Germline V gene sequence: CDR1 MNHNS, CDR2 SASEGT. V gave up 4 bases and J gave up 1 base, with 15 bases separating them. CDR3 in DNA: TGTGCCAGCAGTGCACTAACAGGGAGGGGCACAGATACGCAGTATTTT. Its protein product is CASSALTGRGTDTQYF.